This is a list of T cell receptor beta chains from one sample in a study of blood T cell repertoires in COVID-19. The protocol was immunoSEQ multiplex PCR, while the TCRdb copy is restricted to in-frame clones and leaves out a portion. The sample lists 150,000 to 200,000 clones; about 89% were seen once. The sequencing input was peripheral blood. These receptors were collected from a man aged 40-50 years with active or convalescent COVID-19. CDR3s include the opening cysteine and the closing phenylalanine or tryptophan. Fields, in order: J gene, D gene, V gene, clone size, CDR3 DNA, CDR3 protein. The D gene is left open where the match is weak. For some rows the clone size is stated as once, few or many, or as a class when expanded; others skip it.

>TRBJ2-1|-|TRBV24-1|-
TGTGCCACCAGTGATCACCGGGACAAAACCTACAATGAGCAGTTCTTC
CATSDHRDKTYNEQFF
>TRBJ1-5|-|TRBV3-1/TRBV3-2|-
TGTGCCAGCAGCCCCCGACAGAGCAATCAGCCCCAGCATTTT
CASSPRQSNQPQHF
>TRBJ1-2|-|TRBV5-4|-
TGTGCCAGCAGCTTGGTTACCGACGACAGTAACACCTTC
CASSLVTDDSNTF
>TRBJ1-2|-|TRBV19|-
TGTGCCAGTAGTATAGGTAGGGGTGACTACACCTTC
CASSIGRGDYTF
>TRBJ1-2|TRBD1|TRBV19|-
TGTGCCAGTAGGGGACAGGCGAAGTGGAATGGCTACACCTTC
CASRGQAKWNGYTF
>TRBJ1-2|-|TRBV30|once
TGTGCCTGGAGTGTACGGACAGTCGGGGGCTACACCTTC
CAWSVRTVGGYTF
>TRBJ1-5|-|TRBV5-6|-
TGTGCCAGCAGCATAACAGGGCTAGGGAGCAATCAGCCCCAGCATTTT
CASSITGLGSNQPQHF
>TRBJ1-5|-|TRBV6-5|-
TGTGCCAGCACTTGGGGCAGGGAGGGGCCCCAGCATTTT
CASTWGREGPQHF
>TRBJ2-1|-|TRBV4-3|few
TGCGCCAGCAGCCAAGACTTTGGGAGGAGAACCTCCTACAATGAGCAGTTCTTC
CASSQDFGRRTSYNEQFF
>TRBJ1-2|TRBD1|TRBV5-1|-
TGCGCCAGCAGCATGGGACAGGGAGAATATGGCTACACCTTC
CASSMGQGEYGYTF
>TRBJ1-3|TRBD1|TRBV19|-
TGTGCCAGTAGTCCCTGGGGACAGGATAACCTGCACCTCTCTGGAAACACCATATATTTT
CASSPWGQDNLHLSGNTIYF
>TRBJ1-5|-|TRBV6-1|-
TGTGCCAGCAGTGAAGCGGGCTGGGCGCGGCCCCAGCATTTT
CASSEAGWARPQHF
>TRBJ1-2|-|TRBV7-9|few
TGTGCCAGCAGCTTAGCGGCAGGAGGAGCGTATGGCTACACCTTC
CASSLAAGGAYGYTF
>TRBJ2-2|-|TRBV19|-
TGTGCCAGTCGACCCGTCAGGGGAACCCCCGGGGAGCTGTTTTTT
CASRPVRGTPGELFF
>TRBJ1-2|-|TRBV20-1|-
TGCAGTGCTAGTCAATCAGGCAGCTATGGCTACACCTTC
CSASQSGSYGYTF
>TRBJ2-7|-|TRBV28|-
TGTGCCAGCAGGTCGACTGGTGAGCAGTACTTC
CASRSTGEQYF
>TRBJ2-7|-|TRBV2|-
TGTGCCAGCAGTCTCAACAGGGACCTCGATTACTACGAGCAGTACTTC
CASSLNRDLDYYEQYF
>TRBJ2-7|TRBD2|TRBV7-2|once
TGTGCCAGCAGCATCGGGACTAGTCGCGAGCAGTACTTC
CASSIGTSREQYF
>TRBJ2-3|TRBD1|TRBV30|-
TGTGCCTCCGGGACAGGGGGCACAGATACGCAGTATTTT
CASGTGGTDTQYF
>TRBJ1-6|-|TRBV10-1|-
TGCGCCAGCAGTGATTTGGCAGGAAATTCACCCCTCCACTTT
CASSDLAGNSPLHF
>TRBJ1-2|-|TRBV30|-
TGTGCCTGGAGTAGAGGCAGGGGAGGGTTATATGGCTACACCTTC
CAWSRGRGGLYGYTF
>TRBJ2-1|TRBD2|TRBV2|-
TGTGCCAGCAGTGCCGGTCTAGCGGGGGGGAATGAGCAGTTCTTC
CASSAGLAGGNEQFF
>TRBJ1-2|TRBD1|TRBV3-1/TRBV3-2|few
TGTGCCAGCAGCCAAGTCCGGACAGGGGGGCTGAACTATGGCTACACCTTC
CASSQVRTGGLNYGYTF
>TRBJ2-7|TRBD1|TRBV7-9|-
TGTGCCAGCAGCTCGGGACAGCTTAGCTCCTACGAGCAGTACTTC
CASSSGQLSSYEQYF
>TRBJ2-7|-|TRBV2|-
TGTGCCAGCCGAAAACAGGGCTACGAGCAGTACTTC
CASRKQGYEQYF
>TRBJ1-6|-|TRBV2|-
TGTGCCAGCAGTGGTATATCAGGGTGGGGTAATTCACCCCTCCACTTT
CASSGISGWGNSPLHF
>TRBJ1-4|-|TRBV5-5|-
TGTGCCAGCAGCCCACCGGACATGGAAAAACTGTTTTTT
CASSPPDMEKLFF
>TRBJ1-6|TRBD1|TRBV9|-
TGTGCCAGCAGCGCCTCAGGGGGCGGTTCACCCCTCCACTTT
CASSASGGGSPLHF
>TRBJ2-7|TRBD2|TRBV19|-
TGTGCCAGTAGTATGGCGCTAGCGGGTAACTACGAGCAGTACTTC
CASSMALAGNYEQYF
>TRBJ2-3|-|TRBV30|-
TGTGCCTGGAGTGTGTACAGGAGAACGCAGTATTTT
CAWSVYRRTQYF
>TRBJ2-7|TRBD2|TRBV15|few
TGTGCCACCAGCAGATTGCGGGGGGGCTACGAGCAGTACTTC
CATSRLRGGYEQYF
>TRBJ1-2|TRBD1|TRBV6-5|-
TGTGCCAGCAGGCGTCCCAGGGACAGCTCCCATGGCTACACCTTC
CASRRPRDSSHGYTF
>TRBJ2-1|TRBD1|TRBV29-1|-
TGCAGCGTCCGAAGACAGGGGGGAATCAATGAGCAGTTCTTC
CSVRRQGGINEQFF
>TRBJ1-5|TRBD1|TRBV28|-
TGTGCCAGCAGTTCGGACAGGGGCAATCAGCCCCAGCATTTT
CASSSDRGNQPQHF
>TRBJ1-2|-|TRBV21-1|-
TGTGCCAGCAGCAAATTATCAAGGGGATCCGACCGCTATGGCTACACCTTC
CASSKLSRGSDRYGYTF
>TRBJ1-5|TRBD1|TRBV30|-
TGTGCCTGGAGTCCGGGACAGCTCAATCAGCCCCAGCATTTT
CAWSPGQLNQPQHF
>TRBJ2-3|TRBD2|TRBV6-4|-
TGTGCCAGCAGGGAGACTAGCGGGGGCACAGATACGCAGTATTTT
CASRETSGGTDTQYF
>TRBJ1-6|TRBD1|TRBV7-6|-
TGTGCCAGCAGCTTAGATAGGGGGCGAAGCCTAAAGTCACCCCTCCACTTT
CASSLDRGRSLKSPLHF
>TRBJ1-6|-|TRBV4-1|-
TGCGCCAGCAGCCAAGTCCAGGGCGCTTCACCCCTCCACTTT
CASSQVQGASPLHF
>TRBJ2-1|TRBD1|TRBV5-4|-
TGTGCCAGCAGGGCCGACAGGGGAACCTACAATGAGCAGTTCTTC
CASRADRGTYNEQFF
>TRBJ2-2|TRBD1|TRBV3-1/TRBV3-2|-
TGTGCCAGCAGTCGACTGACCGGGACAGCCGAGAACACCGGGGAGCTGTTTTTT
CASSRLTGTAENTGELFF
>TRBJ2-5|TRBD2|TRBV11-2|-
TGTGCCAGCAGCCCCTCCGGGGGGGCGGCAGAGACCCAGTACTTC
CASSPSGGAAETQYF